This TCR beta chain was captured in a study of early T cells in non-severe SARS-CoV-2 infection. This clonotype was detected a few times. The V gene's germline CDR1 is MNHEY and CDR2 SVGAGI. The CDR3 contains 16 residues. Trimming removed 4 bases from V and 5 bases from J, with 20 bases in between. Each cDNA molecule carried a unique molecular identifier. TCRdb recomputed calls from the 5' RACE reads with MiXCR, one row per CDR3 protein. The sample records approximately 90,000 distinct CDR3 sequences, 11% being singletons. This receptor was taken from an adult who was a healthcare worker with PCR-confirmed SARS-CoV-2 infection or an uninfected control (not recorded which). The starting material was whole blood, obtained at baseline. V is TRBV6-5 and J is TRBJ2-5, with D maybe TRBD1 (5 bases). The CDR3 DNA sequence: TGTGCCAGCAGTTCCAGGGTCCCCACAAGTCGGGAGACCCAGTACTTC. This translates into CASSSRVPTSRETQYF.